This TCR beta chain came from a study of blood T cells in healthy people across ages. Using a J-beta primer mix together with a sample-barcoded 5' primer, a second PCR was run for roughly 6 to 12 cycles. One entry per CDR3 protein, called by TCRdb with MiXCR from the 5' RACE reads. The sample includes 1.5 million to 1.9 million distinct CDR3 sequences, 35% to 45% seen only once; the top ten take 4%. With each sample, at least 5.5 micrograms of total RNA were extracted. Notes on the study in general: With naive T cell percentage, TCR beta diversity showed a strong correlation.

Turning to this clonotype: Its target is unknown.

The V end was cut by 7 bases, the J end by 4 bases, with 18 bases between. CDR1 and CDR2 from the germline V gene are SQVTM and ANQGSEA. This CDR3 region has 14 residues. Sequenced input: blood. This receptor was obtained from a young woman in good health. The rearrangement links TRBV29-1 to TRBJ2-3, with D possibly being TRBD1 or TRBD2 (6 bases each). CDR3: CSADGRRGSDTQYF. The CDR3 DNA is TGCAGCGCTGACGGAAGGAGGGGGTCAGATACGCAGTATTTT.